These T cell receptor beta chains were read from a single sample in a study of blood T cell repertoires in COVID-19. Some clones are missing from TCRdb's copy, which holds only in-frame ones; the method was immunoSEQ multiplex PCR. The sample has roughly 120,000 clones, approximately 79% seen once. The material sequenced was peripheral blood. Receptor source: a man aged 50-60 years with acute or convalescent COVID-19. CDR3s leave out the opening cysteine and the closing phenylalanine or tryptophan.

CDR3 protein: ASSAPRGEAGQPQH
V gene: TRBV28

CDR3 protein: ASSPSGAGGENIQY
V gene: TRBV3-1/TRBV3-2

CDR3 protein: ASSLVRGPSTDTQY
V gene: TRBV11-2

CDR3 protein: ASSFTSGSSGANVLT
V gene: TRBV5-1

CDR3 protein: SASWQGLINEQY
V gene: TRBV20-1

CDR3 protein: ASSQGQGTGEQY
V gene: TRBV4-1

CDR3 protein: SASAGSRTGELF
V gene: TRBV20-1

CDR3 protein: ASSLFRGGDGNEQF
V gene: TRBV27

CDR3 protein: ASSGSGFTYNEQF
V gene: TRBV28

CDR3 protein: ASSWMGTQEAF
V gene: TRBV5-1

CDR3 protein: ASTKDRGSEKLF
V gene: TRBV6-5

CDR3 protein: ASSPRPDEQY
V gene: TRBV18

CDR3 protein: ASLGGGWY
V gene: TRBV10-2

CDR3 protein: ASSPGQYNSPLH
V gene: TRBV3-1/TRBV3-2

CDR3 protein: ASSSSYLAGGQETQY
V gene: TRBV11-3

CDR3 protein: ASTWDRATGELF
V gene: TRBV19

CDR3 protein: ASRLGGRHNEQF
V gene: TRBV19

CDR3 protein: ASREARSGNTIY
V gene: TRBV6-5

CDR3 protein: SAQGQIIPH
V gene: TRBV20-1

CDR3 protein: ASSITGVSLEKLF
V gene: TRBV19

CDR3 protein: AISADRENYGYT
V gene: TRBV10-3

CDR3 protein: ASRQTGGGNQPQH
V gene: TRBV28

CDR3 protein: ASAGGGLYEQY
V gene: TRBV2

CDR3 protein: ASSVDYYEQY
V gene: TRBV2

CDR3 protein: SPAGVNEQF
V gene: TRBV20-1

CDR3 protein: ASSETEAKNIQY
V gene: TRBV10-1

CDR3 protein: ASSPQGARSSPLH
V gene: TRBV11-2

CDR3 protein: ASSQRQGDTEAF
V gene: TRBV4-1

CDR3 protein: AWSVDSLGELF
V gene: TRBV30

CDR3 protein: ASSSNYWDTDNSPLH
V gene: TRBV27

CDR3 protein: ASSLALDTGELF
V gene: TRBV5-1

CDR3 protein: ATQAGIRTDTQY
V gene: TRBV19

CDR3 protein: ASKTGTRTYGYT
V gene: TRBV19

CDR3 protein: ASGGEAEAF
V gene: TRBV19

CDR3 protein: ASSQAYQVRYEQY
V gene: TRBV14

CDR3 protein: ASSVEGAGAYNEQF
V gene: TRBV9

CDR3 protein: SVEDRLGVNYGYT
V gene: TRBV29-1

CDR3 protein: SVDGVGARNTEAF
V gene: TRBV29-1

CDR3 protein: ASRTGTAYGYT
V gene: TRBV19

CDR3 protein: ASSVEGTEEKLF
V gene: TRBV9

CDR3 protein: ATSTDPSNQPQH
V gene: TRBV19

CDR3 protein: ASSPQMRYGYT
V gene: TRBV19

CDR3 protein: ASSFRTGPRQPQH
V gene: TRBV5-8

CDR3 protein: ASSQGGRVGNQPQH
V gene: TRBV7-8

CDR3 protein: SAATGGTEAF
V gene: TRBV29-1

CDR3 protein: ASSLEGFSTDTQY
V gene: TRBV7-9

CDR3 protein: ASSVDGRGRDRVYEQY
V gene: TRBV9

CDR3 protein: ASSQGGGRDEKLF
V gene: TRBV3-1/TRBV3-2

CDR3 protein: ASSIDLAGWASEQY
V gene: TRBV19

CDR3 protein: AKQTGRSWLYGYT
V gene: TRBV2

CDR3 protein: ASSQEAVRVTGELF
V gene: TRBV3-1/TRBV3-2

CDR3 protein: ATSRVGGGAGDTQY
V gene: TRBV15

CDR3 protein: ASSSGSRGNEQF
V gene: TRBV19

CDR3 protein: ASSKGNEQY
V gene: TRBV19

CDR3 protein: ASRTEPDRAYGYT
V gene: TRBV2

CDR3 protein: ASSIPGSGLYEQY
V gene: TRBV19

CDR3 protein: ASTAGKRSNQPQH
V gene: TRBV6-5

CDR3 protein: ASSLSARGYNEQF
V gene: TRBV27

CDR3 protein: ASSAVDGISSYEQY
V gene: TRBV6-1